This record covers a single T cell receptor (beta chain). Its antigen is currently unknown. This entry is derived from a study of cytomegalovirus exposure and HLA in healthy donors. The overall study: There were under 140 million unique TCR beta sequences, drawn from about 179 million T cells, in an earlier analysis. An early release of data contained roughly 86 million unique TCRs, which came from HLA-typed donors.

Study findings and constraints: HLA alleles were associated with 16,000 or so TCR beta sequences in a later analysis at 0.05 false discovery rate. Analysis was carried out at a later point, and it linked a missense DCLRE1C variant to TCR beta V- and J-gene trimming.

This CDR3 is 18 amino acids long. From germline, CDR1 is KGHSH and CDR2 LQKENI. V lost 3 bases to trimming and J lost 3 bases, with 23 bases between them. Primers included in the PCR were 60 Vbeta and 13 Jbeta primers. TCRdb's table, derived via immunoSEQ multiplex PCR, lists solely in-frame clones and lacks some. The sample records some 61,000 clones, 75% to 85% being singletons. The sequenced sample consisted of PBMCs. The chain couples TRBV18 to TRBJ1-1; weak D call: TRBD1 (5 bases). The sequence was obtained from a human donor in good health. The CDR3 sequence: CASSPLTLGGFEYTEAFF. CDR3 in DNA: TGTGCCAGCTCACCCCTGACCCTCGGGGGATTTGAATACACTGAAGCTTTCTTT. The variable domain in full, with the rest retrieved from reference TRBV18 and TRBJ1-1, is NAGVMQNPRHLVRRRGQEARLRCSPMKGHSHVYWYRQLPEEGLKFMVYLQKENIIDESGMPKERFSAEFPKEGPSILRIQQVVRGDSAAYFCASSPLTLGGFEYTEAFFGQGTRLTVV.